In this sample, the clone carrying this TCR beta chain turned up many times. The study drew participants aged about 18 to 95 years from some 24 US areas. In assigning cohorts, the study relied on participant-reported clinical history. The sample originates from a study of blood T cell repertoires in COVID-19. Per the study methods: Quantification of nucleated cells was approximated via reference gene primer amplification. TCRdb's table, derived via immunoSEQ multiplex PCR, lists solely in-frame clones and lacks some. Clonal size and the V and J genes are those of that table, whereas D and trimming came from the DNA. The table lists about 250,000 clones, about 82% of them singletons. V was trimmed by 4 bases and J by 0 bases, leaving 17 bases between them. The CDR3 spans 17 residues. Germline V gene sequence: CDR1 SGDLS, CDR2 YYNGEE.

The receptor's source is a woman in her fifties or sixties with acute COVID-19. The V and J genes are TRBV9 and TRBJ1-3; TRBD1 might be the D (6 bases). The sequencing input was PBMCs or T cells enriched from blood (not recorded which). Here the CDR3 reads CASSPSGTLSSGNTIYF. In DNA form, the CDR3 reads TGTGCCAGCAGCCCCTCCGGGACACTCAGCTCTGGAAACACCATATATTTT.